The TCR beta chain under discussion was sequenced for a study of T-cell reconstitution after alpha-beta-depleted transplantation in children. Using unique molecular identifiers, the investigators prepared the TCRbeta library. TCRdb reanalysed the PCR reads using MiXCR and keeps one entry per CDR3 protein. This sample has under 750,000 distinct CDR3 sequences, with approximately 22% found just once. The V gene lost 5 bases and the J gene lost 12 bases, with 15 bases spanning the gap. The CDR3 contains 12 residues. The germline CDR1 and CDR2 sequences are SGHAT and FQNNGV. This clonotype was detected only a few times. Its cognate antigen is unknown. Study-level results: Newly produced T cells mostly accounted for T-cell counts and diversity one year post-transplant. Diversity of TCRbeta at day 60 was high in some patients, arising from surviving recipient T cells and thymic progenitors. Roughly two months post-transplant, alpha-beta T cells reportedly originated from several hundred graft clones that had expanded.

Sequenced material: PBMCs, mostly from graft donor cells, taken 360 days after TCRalphabeta/CD19-depleted stem cell transplant. This sequence originates from a boy in the first two years of life who had a stem cell transplant for acute myeloid leukemia, so the T cells may come from the graft donor. V and J are TRBV11-2 and TRBJ2-3; tentatively, D is TRBD2 (6 bases). CDR3 residues: CASSPFGGPQYF. The CDR3 DNA is TGTGCCAGCAGCCCCTTCGGGGGTCCCCAGTATTTT. Full variable domain (remainder filled in from reference TRBV11-2 and TRBJ2-3): EAGVAQSPRYKIIEKRQSVAFWCNPISGHATLYWYQQILGQGPKLLIQFQNNGVVDDSQLPKDRFSAERLKGVDSTLKIQPAKLEDSAVYLCASSPFGGPQYFGPGTRLTVL.